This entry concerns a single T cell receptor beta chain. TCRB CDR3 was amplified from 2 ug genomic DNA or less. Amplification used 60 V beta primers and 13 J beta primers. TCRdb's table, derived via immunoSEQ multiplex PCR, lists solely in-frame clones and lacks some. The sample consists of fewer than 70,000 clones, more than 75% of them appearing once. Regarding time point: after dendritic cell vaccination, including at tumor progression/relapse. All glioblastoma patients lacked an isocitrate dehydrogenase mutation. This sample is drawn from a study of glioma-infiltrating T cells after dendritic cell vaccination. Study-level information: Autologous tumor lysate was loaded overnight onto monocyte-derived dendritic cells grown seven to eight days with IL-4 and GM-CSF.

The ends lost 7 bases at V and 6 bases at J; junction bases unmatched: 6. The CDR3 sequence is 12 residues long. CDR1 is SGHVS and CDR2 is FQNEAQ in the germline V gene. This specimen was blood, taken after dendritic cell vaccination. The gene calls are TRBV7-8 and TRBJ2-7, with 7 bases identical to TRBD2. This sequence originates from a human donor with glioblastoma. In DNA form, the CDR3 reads TGTGCCAGCACTTGGGGGGGTCGCGAGCAGTACTTC. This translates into CASTWGGREQYF.